These T cell receptor beta chains were read from a single sample in a study of human T cells and chemical hapten exposure. A single record per CDR3 protein comes from TCRdb applying MiXCR to the RACE reads. Of about 180,000 distinct CDR3 sequences listed, around 30% are singletons. The input for sequencing was whole blood, taken in connection with sensitization to the hapten diphenylcyclopropenone (DPC). The origin of the receptors is a woman between 25 and 40 years old with alopecia areata. Some clones in this sample may be carry-over from other donors' samples. Both conserved end residues are part of each CDR3. The D gene is left open where the match is weak. The size field is filled for only some rows; it gives once, few, many or a size class.

V gene,J gene,clone size,D gene,CDR3 protein,CDR3 DNA
TRBV3-1,TRBJ1-6,.,TRBD1,CASSQARTGAASPLHF,TGTGCCAGCAGCCAAGCCCGGACAGGGGCGGCTTCACCCCTCCACTTT
TRBV10-3,TRBJ1-1,few,TRBD1,CAISARTGQGNTEAFF,TGTGCCATCAGTGCCCGGACAGGGCAGGGAAACACTGAAGCTTTCTTT
TRBV5-1,TRBJ2-7,.,.,CASSLAGGSDEQYF,TGCGCCAGCAGCTTGGCTGGGGGTTCCGACGAGCAGTACTTC
TRBV18,TRBJ1-4,few,.,CASSPRGYNEKLFF,TGTGCCAGCTCACCCCGGGGCTATAATGAAAAACTGTTTTTT
TRBV29-1,TRBJ1-1,few,.,CSVEGQQNTEAFF,TGCAGCGTTGAAGGCCAGCAGAACACTGAAGCTTTCTTT
TRBV2,TRBJ1-4,few,.,CASADRGSGEKLFF,TGTGCCAGCGCAGACCGGGGTTCTGGTGAAAAACTGTTTTTT
TRBV20-1,TRBJ2-3,.,TRBD2,CSARDPRTSLTDTQYF,TGCAGTGCTAGAGATCCGCGGACTAGTCTCACAGATACGCAGTATTTT
TRBV20-1,TRBJ2-5,.,.,CSASAVDAVQETQYF,TGCAGTGCTAGTGCCGTCGATGCGGTCCAAGAGACCCAGTACTTC
TRBV5-5,TRBJ2-1,.,TRBD1,CASSLRDSSYNEQFF,TGTGCCAGCAGCCTCCGGGACAGCTCCTACAATGAGCAGTTCTTC
TRBV6-5,TRBJ2-2,few,.,CASSFDPLNTGELFF,TGTGCCAGCAGTTTTGACCCCCTAAACACCGGGGAGCTGTTTTTT
TRBV29-1,TRBJ2-5,.,.,CSVDGRPETQYF,TGCAGCGTTGATGGCCGACCTGAGACCCAGTACTTC
TRBV5-1,TRBJ2-5,.,.,CASRMGSKETQYF,TGCGCCAGCAGGATGGGATCCAAAGAGACCCAGTACTTC
TRBV18,TRBJ2-2,.,.,CASSPNRNTGELFF,TGTGCCAGCTCACCAAACAGAAACACCGGGGAGCTGTTTTTT
TRBV5-1,TRBJ2-7,.,TRBD1,CASSLIGQGSNEQYF,TGCGCCAGCAGCTTGATCGGACAGGGGTCCAACGAGCAGTACTTC
TRBV2,TRBJ1-1,.,.,CASSTGRMNTEAFF,TGTGCCAGCAGCACAGGGAGAATGAACACTGAAGCTTTCTTT
TRBV9,TRBJ1-1,few,.,CASSVSGMNTEAFF,TGTGCCAGCAGCGTTTCCGGAATGAACACTGAAGCTTTCTTT